Presented here are 32 T cell receptor beta chains from one specimen sequenced in a study of Tregs in tolerant kidney transplant recipients. TCRdb's copy holds only in-frame clones and misses some; the assay was immunoSEQ multiplex PCR. Of roughly 66,000 clones detected, 80% to 95% appear once; the ten largest clones hold 9.5% to 13%. Sample: CD8+ T cells from blood, taken before the transplant. The source of these receptors is a human donor who received a combined kidney and bone marrow transplant.

Worth noting for this clone: Other DNA sequences of this sample code for an identical CDR3. This chain connects TRBV2 to TRBJ2-3, with 11 bases lining up with TRBD2. In germline, CDR1 is SNHLY, CDR2 FYNNEI. The CDR3 length is 17 residues. V lost 8 bases to trimming and J lost 1 base; unmatched junction nucleotides: 11. CDR3 in DNA: TGTGCCAGCCTACGTCCGGGACTAGCGGACCGCACAGATACGCAGTATTTT. It is translated as CASLRPGLADRTDTQYF.

The chain has TRBV13 and TRBJ1-1, with no clear D. The V gene lost 5 bases and the J gene lost 8 bases, with 12 bases spanning the gap. There are 12 residues in the CDR3. Per germline, CDR1 PRHDT and CDR2 FYEKMQ (reference sequence). CDR3 sequence (DNA): TGTGCCAGCAGCAAAACCCGAGTAGAAGCTTTCTTT. Translation gives CASSKTRVEAFF.

The chain carries TRBV6-6 and TRBJ2-3; tentatively, D is TRBD1 (6 bases). The CDR3 runs to 13 residues. V lost 6 bases and J lost 2, with 9 bases in between. Germline V lookup: CDR1 MNHNY, CDR2 SVGAGI (reference sequence). The CDR3, as DNA: TGTGCCAGCAGGGGGGACAACACAGATACGCAGTATTTT. Protein sequence: CASRGDNTDTQYF.

V usage is TRBV29-1 and J usage is TRBJ1-1; D is unresolved. CDR3 length equals 9 residues. Germline CDR1 and CDR2: SQVTM and ANQGSEA. The DNA of the CDR3 is TGCACCTCGAACACTGAAGCTTTCTTT. Its translation is CTSNTEAFF.

This clone came up once. The chain joins TRBV7-3 to TRBJ2-7; D call uncertain. The CDR3 runs to 14 residues. Germline CDR1 is SGHTA and CDR2 is FQGTGA. V was pared by 2 bases and J by 2 bases, with 10 bases between. CDR3: CASSLAGGAYEQYF. The CDR3 DNA is TGTGCCAGCAGCTTAGCCGGTGGAGCCTACGAGCAGTACTTC.

J is TRBJ1-2 and V is TRBV14; maybe TRBD1 (5 bases). This CDR3 has 14 residues. Between the trimmed V and J ends, which lost 2 bases and 0 bases, there was a span of 7 bases. Germline V lookup: CDR1 SGHDN, CDR2 FVKESK. The CDR3 DNA sequence: TGTGCCAGCAGCCAAACAGGTCCTAACTATGGCTACACCTTC. This codes for CASSQTGPNYGYTF.

The rearrangement joins TRBV5-1 to TRBJ2-1; 16 bases are a match to TRBD2. V was pared by 3 bases and J by 7 bases, with 4 bases of the junction left unmatched. Per germline, CDR1 SGHRS and CDR2 YFSETQ. This CDR3 has 16 residues. For the CDR3, the DNA is TGCGCCAGCAGCTGGGGGACTAGCGGGAGGGGAAATGAGCAGTTCTTC. This sequence encodes CASSWGTSGRGNEQFF. The entire variable domain, with the rest obtained from reference TRBV5-1 and TRBJ2-1, is as follows: KAGVTQTPRYLIKTRGQQVTLSCSPISGHRSVSWYQQTPGQGLQFLFEYFSETQRNKGNFPGRFSGRQFSNSRSEMNVSTLELGDSALYLCASSWGTSGRGNEQFFGPGTRLTVL.

The DNA for the CDR3 is TGCGCCAGCTCACCCGGGACAGGAGGCACTGAAGCTTTCTTT. Translating it yields CASSPGTGGTEAFF. The genes are TRBV4-1 and TRBJ1-1, with 8 bases fitting TRBD1. The CDR3 contains 14 residues. Germline loops: CDR1 MGHRA, CDR2 YSYEKL. Unmatched junction bases numbered 9, after V lost 8 bases and J lost 4 bases.

The V gene is TRBV5-1, the J gene TRBJ2-7; perhaps TRBD2 as D (5 bases). CDR3 length: 12 residues. V lost 0 bases and J lost 6, with 7 bases in between. The V gene's germline CDR1 is SGHRS and CDR2 YFSETQ. CDR3 sequence: CASSLAGFEQYF. CDR3 nucleotides: TGCGCCAGCAGCTTGGCGGGGTTCGAGCAGTACTTC.

This clone was detected only a few times. The junction shows a germline mismatch at one end, possibly a read error. The chain joins TRBV15 to TRBJ2-7; 7 bases map to TRBD2. The CDR3 is 13 residues long. Germline V gene sequence: CDR1 LNHNV, CDR2 YYDKDF (reference sequence). CDR3 coding DNA: TGTGCCACCAGCAGAATTCTCGGGGAGGGAATCACATTC. Translating it yields CATSRILGEGITF. Based on the CDR3 plus reference TRBV15 and TRBJ2-7, the full variable domain is DAMVIQNPRYQVTQFGKPVTLSCSQTLNHNVMYWYQQKSSQAPKLLFHYYDKDFNNEADTPDNFQSRRPNTSFCFLDIRSPGLGDTAMYLCATSRILGEGITFGPGTRLTVT.

The rearrangement uses TRBV29-1 and TRBJ2-3, with D possibly being TRBD1 (7 bases). V was trimmed by 6 bases and J by 3 bases, leaving 13 bases between them. The germline V gene has CDR1 SQVTM and CDR2 ANQGSEA. This CDR3 spans 13 amino acids. The CDR3 DNA follows: TGCAGCGTGCAGGGGGGCGGAACAGATACGCAGTATTTT. It is translated as CSVQGGGTDTQYF.

Regarding this clone: Additional DNA sequences in this sample encode the identical CDR3. The gene calls are TRBV9 and TRBJ2-7; D unresolved. The CDR3 has 11 amino acids. Germline loops: CDR1 SGDLS, CDR2 YYNGEE. The V end lost 3 bases, the J end lost 4 bases, and 5 bases lay between the germline ends. CDR3 sequence reads: CASSAGYEQYF. DNA for the CDR3: TGTGCCAGCAGCGCCGGTTACGAGCAGTACTTC.

This rearrangement joins TRBV10-3 to TRBJ2-2, with a tentative D call TRBD1 (5 bases). The germline V and J ends were trimmed by 6 bases and 3 bases, with 23 bases remaining between them. Per the germline V gene, CDR1 is ENHRY and CDR2 is SYGVKD. CDR3 length equals 18 residues. The CDR3: CAIRGGPGALSDTGELFF. CDR3 sequence (DNA): TGTGCCATCAGGGGCGGCCCTGGGGCTCTTTCGGACACCGGGGAGCTGTTTTTT.

This clone occurred once. The V call is TRBV5-8, the J call TRBJ2-7, with D maybe TRBD1 (6 bases). Looked up from germline, CDR1 is SGHTS and CDR2 is YDEGEE. V lost 5 bases and J lost 0, with 18 bases in between. CDR3 length equals 16 residues. CDR3 protein: CASRFETGISSYEQYF. The CDR3 DNA is TGTGCCAGCAGATTCGAGACAGGTATCAGCTCCTACGAGCAGTACTTC.

The rearrangement uses TRBV19 and TRBJ1-5; D is unresolved. The CDR3 is made up of 12 amino acids. Deletions cut 3 bases from V and 7 bases from J, with 7 bases between. Per the germline V gene, CDR1 is LNHDA and CDR2 is SQIVND (reference sequence). In DNA form, the CDR3 reads TGTGCCAGTAGTATTGGGAGACAGCCCCAGCATTTT. Protein sequence: CASSIGRQPQHF.

The chain uses TRBV5-5 and TRBJ2-2; 7 bases agree with TRBD1. Germline loops: CDR1 SGHKS, CDR2 YYEKEE (reference sequence). The V gene end was trimmed by 7 bases and the J gene end by 5 bases; junction bases not matched to a gene: 11. The CDR3 runs 15 residues. The CDR3 DNA is TGTGCCAGCCGGATGACAGGGTATAATACCGGGGAGCTGTTTTTT. Translation gives CASRMTGYNTGELFF.

The CDR3 coding sequence is TGTGCCAGCAGCGCACAGACTAGCGGGGGCGCTGGGGCCAACGTCCTGACTTTC. Translating gives CASSAQTSGGAGANVLTF. The V and J genes are TRBV9 and TRBJ2-6; 12 nucleotides align to TRBD2. There are 18 residues in the CDR3. V lost 3 bases, J lost 2 bases, and 6 bases stayed unmatched. Per the germline V gene, CDR1 is SGDLS and CDR2 is YYNGEE. Full variable domain (rest looked up from reference TRBV9 and TRBJ2-6): DSGVTQTPKHLITATGQRVTLRCSPRSGDLSVYWYQQSLDQGLQFLIQYYNGEERAKGNILERFSAQQFPDLHSELNLSSLELGDSALYFCASSAQTSGGAGANVLTFGAGSRLTVL.

The rearrangement links TRBV7-9 to TRBJ2-3; D unresolved. Trimming cost V 3 bases and J 2 bases, with 6 bases left between them. The germline gives CDR1 SEHNR, CDR2 FQNEAQ (reference sequence). The CDR3 extends over 13 amino acids. CDR3 in amino acids: CASSFLATDTQYF. CDR3 coding DNA: TGTGCCAGCAGCTTCTTGGCCACAGATACGCAGTATTTT.

This chain links TRBV13 with TRBJ2-3; possibly TRBD1 for D (7 bases). Germline loops: CDR1 PRHDT, CDR2 FYEKMQ (reference sequence). The V gene lost 0 bases and the J gene lost 3 bases, with 22 bases spanning the gap. The CDR3 consists of 19 residues. DNA of the CDR3: TGTGCCAGCAGCTTAGGCCTTAACGAAGCGGGCAGGGGGACAGATACGCAGTATTTT. Encoded protein: CASSLGLNEAGRGTDTQYF. Complete variable domain (other parts from reference TRBV13 and TRBJ2-3): AAGVIQSPRHLIKEKRETATLKCYPIPRHDTVYWYQQGPGQDPQFLISFYEKMQSDKGSIPDRFSAQQFSDYHSELNMSSLELGDSALYFCASSLGLNEAGRGTDTQYFGPGTRLTVL.

This sequence joins TRBV7-9 and TRBJ2-5, with 12 bases matching TRBD2. Germline V gene sequence: CDR1 SEHNR, CDR2 FQNEAQ (reference sequence). The CDR3 sequence is 19 residues long. Trimming took 1 base from V and 5 from J; bases not matched to a gene: 14. This chain's CDR3 is CASSLVVLTSGGQGETQYF. The CDR3 DNA sequence: TGTGCCAGCAGCTTAGTAGTTCTGACTAGCGGGGGACAAGGGGAGACCCAGTACTTC.

The chain uses TRBV5-5 and TRBJ1-2; D gene uncertain. Germline CDR1 reads SGHKS; CDR2 reads YYEKEE (reference sequence). V shed 4 bases and J shed 8 bases, with 21 bases lying between them. The CDR3 is 15 residues long. CDR3 amino acids: CASSLSRPLEEGYTF. The CDR3 DNA reads as TGTGCCAGCAGCCTGAGTAGACCCTTGGAGGAGGGCTACACCTTC.

V gene TRBV2 combines with J gene TRBJ2-1, with TRBD2 matching 9 bases. The germline V gene has CDR1 SNHLY and CDR2 FYNNEI. The trim removed 2 bases at V and 2 bases at J, leaving 4 bases unmatched. The CDR3 is 16 residues long. Here the CDR3 reads CASSEIASGAYNEQFF. The CDR3 region has the DNA TGTGCCAGCAGTGAAATTGCTAGCGGGGCCTACAATGAGCAGTTCTTC.

The rearrangement uses TRBV5-1 and TRBJ2-7; D is uncertain. CDR1 is SGHRS, CDR2 YFSETQ, per germline. The V and J ends lost 0 bases and 0 bases respectively, with 7 bases between them. This CDR3 is 14 amino acids long. CDR3 sequence reads: CASSLAGYSYEQYF. DNA of the CDR3: TGCGCCAGCAGCTTGGCGGGTTACTCCTACGAGCAGTACTTC.

The V gene is TRBV5-4, the J gene TRBJ2-2; TRBD2 agrees at 12 bases. The CDR3 is 16 residues long. V shed 4 bases and J 2 bases; nucleotides not matched to a gene: 3. Germline V lookup: CDR1 SGHNT, CDR2 YYREEE (reference sequence). The CDR3 reads CASSLGLAGNTGELFF. The CDR3 nucleotides read TGTGCCAGCAGCCTTGGACTAGCGGGAAACACCGGGGAGCTGTTTTTT. The whole variable domain, filled in from reference TRBV5-4 and TRBJ2-2, reads ETGVTQSPTHLIKTRGQQVTLRCSSQSGHNTVSWYQQALGQGPQFIFQYYREEENGRGNFPPRFSGLQFPNYSSELNVNALELDDSALYLCASSLGLAGNTGELFFGEGSRLTVL.

This chain uses TRBV19 with TRBJ1-1, with 10 bases matching TRBD1. Germline CDR1 reads LNHDA; CDR2 reads SQIVND (reference sequence). The J segment lost 4 bases and the V segment lost 6 bases, leaving 2 bases of the junction unmatched. This CDR3 is built from 13 residues. The CDR3 nucleotides read TGTGCCAGTAGGGGACAGGGGAGCACTGAAGCTTTCTTT. It translates to CASRGQGSTEAFF.

This rearrangement joins TRBV25-1 to TRBJ2-7; 10 bases fit TRBD2. Germline V gene data show CDR1 as MGHDK and CDR2 as SYGVNS. CDR3 length: 13 residues. The V segment lost 8 bases and the J segment 3 bases; nucleotides outside the gene matches: 4. This CDR3 reads CASSSGRDYEQYF. The CDR3 DNA sequence: TGTGCCAGCTCGAGCGGGAGGGACTACGAGCAGTACTTC.

This clone was recorded a few times. This chain joins TRBV27 and TRBJ1-2; no reliable D call. V gave up 4 bases and J gave up 4 bases, with 13 bases separating them. Germline assignment: CDR1 MNHEY and CDR2 SMNVEV (reference sequence). CDR3 length: 14 residues. The CDR3, as DNA: TGTGCCAGCAGTTCGGGGAAGGTCGGCTATGGCTACACCTTC. Translating gives CASSSGKVGYGYTF.

The chain combines TRBV7-6 with TRBJ1-3, with a weak D call TRBD1 (5 bases). The CDR3 sequence is 14 residues long. Germline CDR1 and CDR2: SGHVS and FNYEAQ. V was pared by 4 bases and J by 0 bases, with 7 bases between. This chain's CDR3 is CASSSTVSGNTIYF. The CDR3 DNA is TGTGCCAGCAGCTCGACAGTCTCTGGAAACACCATATATTTT. The complete variable domain, with remaining parts taken from reference TRBV7-6 and TRBJ1-3, reads GAGVSQSPRYKVTKRGQDVALRCDPISGHVSLYWYRQALGQGPEFLTYFNYEAQQDKSGLPNDRFSAERPEGSISTLTIQRTEQRDSAMYRCASSSTVSGNTIYFGEGSWLTVV.

The table lists this clone with a count of one. The chain links TRBV30 to TRBJ2-3, with 10 bases that match TRBD2. The germline CDR1 and CDR2 sequences are GTSNPN and SVGIG (reference sequence). The CDR3 spans 16 residues. The V gene end was trimmed by 1 base and the J gene end by 6 bases; junction bases not matched to a gene: 10. The CDR3 nucleotides are TGTGCCTGGAGTGGAGATTTAGCGGGAGGATTGGATACGCAGTATTTT. It translates to CAWSGDLAGGLDTQYF.

The chain couples TRBV9 to TRBJ2-7; TRBD2 matches 11 bases. V gave up 3 bases and J gave up 7 bases; unmatched junction bases: 9. This CDR3 is built from 15 residues. From germline, CDR1 is SGDLS and CDR2 YYNGEE. CDR3 nucleotide sequence: TGTGCCAGCAGCGGTAGCGGGGGGGCCCCTGGTGAGCAGTACTTC. Residues: CASSGSGGAPGEQYF.

The CDR3 nucleotides read TGTGCCAGCAGCTACGGACAGGGAGATACTGAAGCTTTCTTT. This sequence encodes CASSYGQGDTEAFF. This chain joins TRBV5-6 and TRBJ1-1; 8 nucleotides agree with TRBD1. Germline V lookup: CDR1 SGHDT, CDR2 YYEEEE. There are 14 residues in the CDR3. V was clipped by 3 bases and J by 5 bases; unmatched bases: 6.

Note on this clone: Other DNA variants within this sample encode the same CDR3. The CDR3 DNA reads as TGTGCCAGCAGTAAAGGGACTAGCGGGAGGGATTTCTACGAGCAGTACTTC. It yields the protein CASSKGTSGRDFYEQYF. The chain recombines TRBV2 with TRBJ2-7; TRBD2 matches at 16 bases. The J segment lost 3 bases and the V segment lost 5 bases, leaving 7 bases of the junction unmatched. The CDR3 has 17 residues. Germline CDR1 and CDR2: SNHLY and FYNNEI.